This TCR beta chain was observed in a study of CD8+ T cells in alopecia areata. On the study more broadly: Oral tofacitinib, 5 to 10 mg twice daily, was given in an open-label trial.

Germline CDR1 MDHEN, CDR2 SYDVKM. V was clipped by 4 bases and J by 5 bases; unmatched bases: 8. The CDR3 contains 15 residues. Reverse transcription of extracted RNA yielded cDNA, which provided the sequencing template. Only in-frame clones appear in the TCRdb table, and some are missing; sequencing was by immunoSEQ multiplex PCR. The sample lists approximately 210,000 clones, roughly 66% occurring once. This sample's treatment: oral pan-JAK inhibitor, 5-10 mg twice daily. Samples from alopecia areata patients were lesional scalp punch biopsies and peripheral blood. The chain carries TRBV28 and TRBJ1-5, with 7 bases identical to TRBD1. This clonotype originated in a human donor with alopecia areata. The sample consisted of CD4+ T cells sorted from blood, taken at week 44, from a patient treated with tofacitinib. The CDR3 nucleotides are TGTGCCAGCAGTTGGTACAGGGGAAACCATCAGCCCCAGCATTTT. This gives the protein CASSWYRGNHQPQHF. Variable domain in full (rest from reference TRBV28 and TRBJ1-5): DVKVTQSSRYLVKRTGEKVFLECVQDMDHENMFWYRQDPGLGLRLIYFSYDVKMKEKGDIPEGYSVSREKKERFSLILESASTNQTSMYLCASSWYRGNHQPQHFGDGTRLSIL.